This T cell receptor beta chain was captured in a study of shared clonotypes between healthy human individuals. As for the study in general: The people who gave samples were two women and a few men aged 18 to 49.

Deep-level running was used for the assay. The protocol was immunoSEQ multiplex PCR, while the TCRdb copy is restricted to in-frame clones and leaves out a portion. Found here are around 2,000,000 clones, about 94% of them singletons; the top ten hold 1% to 1.5%. To note about this clone: The antigen is not known.

In the naive CD8 group, cells lacked CD45RO and were positively selected for CCR7, so terminally differentiated effector memory CD45RA+ cells were left out. Study results and caveats: Large depth notwithstanding, sorted-subset sequencing proved incomplete by rarefaction. Having only a few donors restricted how much genetic and exposure-history diversity was captured.

This clonotype was obtained from a man aged 18 to 29 in good health. Sequenced sample: naive CD8+ T cells sorted from blood.

The CDR3 region is CASSPHGDTGANVLTF. The DNA for the CDR3 is TGTGCCAGCAGCCCGCATGGGGATACTGGGGCCAACGTCCTGACTTTC. V usage is TRBV7-9 and J usage is TRBJ2-6; D uncertain. The V end was cut by 5 bases, the J end by 2 bases, with 13 bases between. The CDR3 has 16 residues. CDR1 is SEHNR, CDR2 FQNEAQ, per germline (reference sequence).